This TCR beta chain emerged from a study of low-dose radiotherapy and immunotherapy resistance in tumors. First-strand cDNA relied on TRAV- and TRBV-specific primers spanning alpha and beta chains. TCRs underwent 15 to 25 PCR cycles of amplification with a constant-region primer and V-primer adapter. TCRdb reprocessed the reads via MiXCR and lists one record per CDR3 protein. In the table there are approximately 70,000 distinct CDR3 sequences, more than 25% of which are singletons. Time point denoted: before trial treatment. The donors' treatment consisted of nivolumab, ipilimumab, aspirin, low-dose cyclophosphamide and low-dose radiotherapy. The patients who were eligible all carried advanced solid tumors that lacked tumor-infiltrating lymphocytes, meaning the tumors were TIL-negative. This clonotype has a count of ten or more. The ends lost 0 bases at V and 8 bases at J; junction bases unmatched: 9. This CDR3 region has 16 residues. The V gene's germline CDR1 is LGHNA and CDR2 YSLEER.

Sequencing was performed on PBMCs, taken before treatment. This sequence joins TRBV4-3 and TRBJ2-1; 8 nucleotides agree with TRBD1. The TCR comes from a female donor with ovarian cancer. CDR3 nucleotides: TGCGCCAGCAGCCAAGATCGGGCAGGGGGCGGGGATGAGCAGTTCTTC. Its translation: CASSQDRAGGGDEQFF.